Following are 16 T cell receptor beta chains from one sample sequenced in a study of tumor-infiltrating lymphocytes in primary liver carcinoma. Germline DNA was also extracted, while the blood RNA originated from unsorted whole blood. From 500 ng total RNA, TCR beta cDNA was generated with a primer in the constant region. Sequencing libraries for TCR beta derived from three nested multiplex PCR rounds that used slightly modified ARM-PCR. With TRBV1-TRBV30 forward primers and a C-beta reverse primer, the first two PCR rounds were run for approximately 10 cycles each. TCRdb recomputed calls from the multiplex PCR reads with MiXCR, one row per CDR3 protein. The sample holds some 190,000 distinct CDR3 sequences, less than 65% seen once. Sequenced material: peripheral blood. The receptor source for this set is a man in his forties with primary liver carcinoma and hepatitis B virus infection.

Only a few counts were recorded for this clonotype. The chain recombines TRBV12-3 or TRBV12-4 with TRBJ1-1, with TRBD1 matching 7 bases. The CDR3 consists of 16 residues. J lost 3 bases, V lost 3 bases, and 10 bases had no gene match. This chain's CDR3 is CASSFWVAGGYTEAFF. The CDR3 DNA follows: TGTGCCAGCAGTTTTTGGGTGGCAGGGGGTTACACTGAAGCTTTCTTT.

Comments on this clonotype: A read error may explain this, as a much larger clone is one base away. The J gene is TRBJ2-3, the V gene TRBV11-3; 7 nucleotides match TRBD2. CDR1 and CDR2 (germline): SGHNT, YENEEA. CDR3 size: 13 residues. As DNA, the CDR3 is TGTGCCGGCAGCTCACCGCGGGGGGATACGCAGTATTTT. Protein sequence: CAGSSPRGDTQYF.

This sequence joins TRBV5-5 and TRBJ2-7; TRBD2 might be the D (5 bases). V lost 4 bases, J lost 3 bases, and 17 bases lay in between. The CDR3 loop spans 15 amino acids. Per germline, CDR1 SGHKS and CDR2 YYEKEE (reference sequence). CDR3 nucleotides: TGTGCCAGCAGCCTGGGCGCGCAGGAGGTCTACGAGCAGTACTTC. As protein: CASSLGAQEVYEQYF.

Details on this clonotype: The junction differs from germline at one of its ends, possibly a read error. The chain uses TRBV11-2 and TRBJ2-5, with D perhaps TRBD2 (6 bases). The CDR3 consists of 16 residues. Germline CDR1 SGHAT, CDR2 FQNNGV. The DNA of the CDR3 is TGTGCCAGCAGCTTAGGACTAGAGGGAGATCGGGAGACTCAGTACTTC. This codes for CASSLGLEGDRETQYF. Drawing the rest from reference TRBV11-2 and TRBJ2-5, the complete variable domain is EAGVAQSPRYKIIEKRQSVAFWCNPISGHATLYWYQQILGQGPKLLIQFQNNGVVDDSQLPKDRFSAERLKGVDSTLKIQPAKLEDSAVYLCASSLGLEGDRETQYFGPGTRLLVL.

This clonotype was counted only a few times. The chain couples TRBV5-1 to TRBJ1-3; TRBD1 is a possible D gene (5 bases). Germline V gene lookup returns CDR1 SGHRS and CDR2 YFSETQ. The V gene lost 4 bases and the J gene lost 8 bases, with 10 bases spanning the gap. The CDR3 sequence is 12 residues long. For the CDR3, the DNA is TGCGCCAGCAGCGCGGCGGGGGACACCATATATTTT. This codes for CASSAAGDTIYF.

On this clonotype: Since a much larger clone is just one base distant, this may be a read error. This chain connects TRBV12-3 or TRBV12-4 to TRBJ2-5, with D perhaps given as TRBD1 or TRBD2 (5 bases each). The CDR3 totals 11 residues. In DNA form, the CDR3 reads TGTGCCAGCAGTGCCTCGGGACGTCTGCACTTC. Amino acid sequence: CASSASGRLHF.

The J gene is TRBJ2-4, the V gene TRBV5-4; D is unresolved. The germline V gene has CDR1 SGHNT and CDR2 YYREEE (reference sequence). The V gene lost 0 bases and the J gene lost 0 bases, with 7 bases spanning the gap. This CDR3 region has 15 residues. The CDR3 DNA reads as TGTGCCAGCAGCTTGGACATCCTAGCCAAAAACATTCAGTACTTC. It codes for CASSLDILAKNIQYF.

Remarks on this clonotype: This clone may be a read error of a much larger clone one base away. The conserved final phenylalanine or tryptophan is absent from the CDR3, which likely points to a read error. This chain joins TRBV29-1 and TRBJ2-7; 8 bases align to TRBD1. CDR3 length: 14 amino acids. V trimming: 4 bases; J trimming: 2 bases; junction bases outside the gene matches: 7. The germline V gene has CDR1 SQVTM and CDR2 ANQGSEA. The CDR3, as DNA: TGCAGCGTTGTTGGACAGGGCCCGACCTACGAGCAGTACCTC. This translates into CSVVGQGPTYEQYL.

This clonotype was picked up many times. This chain connects TRBV5-1 to TRBJ2-7; either TRBD1 or TRBD2 may fit D (6 bases each). Germline CDR1 and CDR2: SGHRS and YFSETQ. Trimming pared 1 base from V and 5 bases from J, leaving 13 bases between. There are 14 residues in the CDR3. The CDR3 loop is CASSLLRGLDEQYF. The CDR3 DNA reads as TGCGCCAGCAGCTTGCTCCGGGGGCTCGACGAGCAGTACTTC.

A few counts support this clonotype. This rearrangement joins TRBV6-5 to TRBJ2-7; a possible D gene is TRBD1 (6 bases). CDR1 and CDR2 from the germline V gene are MNHEY and SVGAGI. V was shortened by 5 bases and J by 3 bases, with 8 bases between the two germline ends. The CDR3 has 12 amino acids. CDR3 in amino acids: CASSQQGYEQYF. CDR3 nucleotides: TGTGCCAGCAGTCAACAGGGCTACGAGCAGTACTTC.

Ten or more counts support this clonotype. The genes are TRBV11-2 and TRBJ1-1, with D perhaps TRBD1 (6 bases). Per germline, CDR1 SGHAT and CDR2 FQNNGV. This CDR3 is built from 14 residues. Between the trimmed V and J ends, which lost 5 bases and 3 bases, there was a span of 13 bases. The CDR3, as DNA: TGTGCCAGCAGCCAAACACAGGGATACACTGAAGCTTTCTTT. This translates into CASSQTQGYTEAFF.

The CDR3 sequence: CASSWGIDQPQHF. The CDR3 DNA sequence: TGTGCCAGCAGTTGGGGGATAGATCAGCCCCAGCATTTT. The chain joins TRBV28 to TRBJ1-5; tentatively, D is TRBD1 (5 bases). Trimming took 4 bases from V and 5 from J, leaving 9 bases between them. The V gene's germline CDR1 is MDHEN and CDR2 SYDVKM. The CDR3 sequence is 13 residues long.

A remark on this clonotype: Given a much more abundant clone one base away, this may be a read error. The CDR3 does not close with the conserved phenylalanine or tryptophan, likely indicating a read error. V is TRBV29-1 and J is TRBJ2-1, with no clear D. The CDR3 contains 15 residues. Germline CDR1 and CDR2: SQVTM and ANQGSEA. Trimming stripped 3 bases from V and 7 bases from J, with 19 bases between. CDR3 in DNA: TGCAGCGTTGAGGGTTGGCAGGCGGTCAGGAATGAGCAGTTCTTA. Residues: CSVEGWQAVRNEQFL.

Turning to this clonotype: The junction departs from germline at one end; a sequencing error may be responsible. The V call is TRBV12-3 or TRBV12-4, the J call TRBJ1-5; a possible D gene is TRBD1 (5 bases). This CDR3 has 16 residues. CDR3 nucleotide sequence: TGCGCCAGCAGTTTCCCCCGGGGCTATAGCAATCGGCCCCAGCATTTT. Protein: CASSFPRGYSNRPQHF.

The chain recombines TRBV6-1 with TRBJ2-3; D not resolved. Trimming pared 11 bases from V and 5 bases from J, leaving 14 bases between. The CDR3 runs 12 residues. Germline V gene lookup returns CDR1 MNHNS and CDR2 SASEGT. The CDR3 is CASTARKDTQYF. CDR3 sequence (DNA): TGTGCCTCCACGGCGAGAAAAGATACGCAGTATTTT.

This clonotype was seen only once. One end of the junction does not line up with germline, which may come from a read error. The chain joins TRBV4-1 to TRBJ1-5; no definite D call. The CDR3 totals 16 residues. Germline loops: CDR1 MGHRA, CDR2 YSYEKL. In nucleotides, the CDR3 is TGCGCCAGCAGCCAGAGGGTACTTAATAGCTATCAGCCCCAGCATTTT. Encoded protein: CASSQRVLNSYQPQHF.